This TCR beta chain originates from a study of shared clonotypes between healthy human individuals (dated by TCRdb to the early 2020s). Regarding the research as a whole: Three men and a couple of women, aged 18 to 49 years, made up the cohort. Leukapheresis yielded between about 0.94 and 9 billion PBMCs per donor. For each donor, three plates each were used for CD4 naive and CD4 memory, two plates were used for CD8 naive, and one plate was used for CD8 memory. To estimate repertoire size and how much clonotypes are shared between individuals, the study performed deep sequencing of blood TCR repertoires from 4 to 6 healthy adults. Libraries were prepared and TCR repertoires were sequenced by different laboratories using diverse techniques, in order to increase sequencing depth and limit assay-specific biases.

Using the deep immunoSEQ assay, multiplex PCR amplified TCR CDR3 regions from genomic DNA. For each cell subset, the extracted genomic DNA was distributed evenly across all wells of several immunoSEQ 96-well plates, and each plate served as one replicate. For sorted subsets, around 200 ng genomic DNA, equal to about 30,000 T cell genomes, was loaded into each replicate PCR. Purified libraries were quantified with a Qubit 3.0 fluorometer, sized on a Bioanalyzer 2100, and re-quantified with the KAPA Library Quantification kit. Every immunoSEQ 96-well plate was sequenced on a separate single-read 150-cycle Illumina NextSeq 550 flow cell. From the authors' description of their analysis: Because the immunoSEQ output included only junctional sequences and no quality scores, the filtering could not be the same as the filtering used for full-length reads. To assign V/J genes and CDR3, sequences were annotated using PyIR, a Python wrapper for IgBLAST v1.9, with IMGT germline references. Reads were filtered out if the reads had weak V/J assignments (E-value above 1e-6), no CDR3, stop codons, out-of-frame junctions, or ambiguous translated residues. V3J clonotypes were defined by identical inferred V gene, J gene, and CDR3 amino acid sequence. The percentage overlap between two repertoires was calculated by dividing the number of shared unique clonotypes by the size of the smaller repertoire. RTK rarefaction, the Chao1 estimator, and Recon v2.1 estimates of unobserved clonotypes were used to assess repertoire richness. OLGA was used to compute generation probabilities for all TCRbeta clonotypes that the gDNA method yielded from a handful of donors. The clones in this table, taken by TCRdb from immuneACCESS, are in-frame only. Not every clone is retained; where verified, under half of the shortfall comes from an unresolved V gene, and the cause of the rest is unknown. That table furnishes V, J and clone size, whereas the DNA furnished D and trimming. Present in this sample are 2 million to 2.5 million clones, around 95% of which were seen just once. The ten most abundant clones make up 0.1% to 0.15% of the sample.

V ends up 2 bases short and J 5 bases short, with an unmatched junction base count of 12. The CDR3 numbers 17 residues from cysteine through phenylalanine. Only the CDR3 part of the read is kept: 51 bases, read in frame from the first base. CDR1 and CDR2, per the germline V gene, are SGHDT and YYEEEE. The donors were healthy, HIV-negative adults with no recently reported acute infections or vaccinations. Every donor was a Caucasian adult residing in Nashville, Tennessee, USA. CD4+ T cells were enriched by magnetic negative selection; naive cells were then positively selected on CD45RA, and the negative fraction formed the memory subset. Blood was obtained by leukapheresis, after which PBMCs were separated by Ficoll-Histopaque density gradient centrifugation and cryopreserved in liquid nitrogen vapor phase. Purity and quantity of every magnetically sorted T cell population were checked by analytical flow cytometry. Genomic DNA was isolated from every sorted fraction and measured by UV absorbance on a Nanodrop 2000c.

With respect to this clone: It has no known antigen specificity. Base qualities are not recorded, but no much larger clone differs from it by a single base.

The paper as a whole reports these results and caveats: Because the study included only a small number of donors, the genetic and exposure-history diversity represented was limited. Across several donors, 4.5% to 6.5% of naive CD4, around 3.5% of naive CD8, approximately 2.5% of memory CD4, and approximately 0.4% of memory CD8 clonotypes were shared. Pairwise subsampling led to the expectation that sequencing depth would affect the degree of clonotype sharing among donors. Sampling was restricted to blood, and TCR repertoires in tissue are likely to differ from TCR repertoires in blood. Compared with non-shared clonotypes, clonotypes shared by all four sorted-subset donors had higher generation probabilities. Incomplete sequencing was indicated by rarefaction of sorted-subset datasets, despite the large sequencing depth. Naive subsets generally had larger estimated clonotype richness than memory subsets.

This clonotype was obtained from a man aged 18 to 29 in good health. Recombination joined TRBV5-6 with TRBJ2-2; 7 central bases correspond to TRBD2. The sequenced sample consisted of naive CD4+ T cells sorted from blood. The sample's cell subset or site label, in plain terms: CD45RA+ positively selected. The DNA sequence is given as TGTGCCAGCAGCTTATTGGCTGGCGGGAGCGGGACCGGGGAGCTGTTTTTT. It is translated as CASSLLAGGSGTGELFF.